The 29 T cell receptor beta chains given below trace back to one sample, sequenced in a study of blood T cell repertoires in COVID-19. This table comes from immunoSEQ multiplex PCR, and its TCRdb copy is limited to in-frame clones, with some not included. The data hold some 300,000 clones, with roughly 90% observed a single time. The sequenced sample consisted of PBMCs or T cells enriched from blood (not recorded which). The receptors here all came from a woman aged 25 to 45 who had been exposed to COVID-19.

The rearrangement uses TRBV5-8 and TRBJ1-4, with D tentatively TRBD1 (5 bases). From germline, CDR1 is SGHTS and CDR2 YDEGEE. This CDR3 contains 16 residues. Between the trimmed V and J ends, which lost 2 bases and 13 bases, there was a span of 24 bases. This CDR3 reads CASSFGAGPRDVGLFF. CDR3 coding DNA: TGTGCCAGCAGCTTTGGGGCGGGACCCAGGGATGTGGGACTGTTTTTT.

Points on this clone: The junction and the germline gene differ at one end; a read error may be behind it. The chain recombines TRBV25-1 with TRBJ2-3, with D possibly TRBD2 on 6 matching bases. CDR3 length equals 15 residues. Germline CDR1 and CDR2: MGHDK and SYGVNS. In DNA form, the CDR3 reads TGTGCCAGCAGTGAATTCCGGGGGAGCACAGATACACAGTATTTT. It translates to CASSEFRGSTDTQYF.

The chain uses TRBV6-6 and TRBJ2-5, with D perhaps TRBD2 (5 bases). Trimming left V 1 base short and J 5 bases short, with 8 bases between. The CDR3 extends over 13 amino acids. Germline CDR1 MNHNY, CDR2 SVGAGI (reference sequence). DNA of the CDR3: TGTGCCAGCAGTTACTATAGGGAGGAGACCCAGTACTTC. Amino acid sequence: CASSYYREETQYF.

The chain employs TRBV18 and TRBJ1-2; 7 bases are shared with TRBD1. Trimming removed 4 bases from V and 6 bases from J; junction bases left unmatched: 8. The CDR3 runs to 14 residues. CDR1 KGHSH and CDR2 LQKENI come from the germline V gene. The CDR3 sequence: CASSRGQSSDGYTF. The CDR3 coding sequence is TGTGCCAGCTCACGGGGACAGTCCTCGGATGGCTACACCTTC.

The chain is built from TRBV4-1 and TRBJ2-2; D is perhaps TRBD2 (6 bases). Germline CDR1 is MGHRA and CDR2 is YSYEKL. Trimming pared 4 bases from V and 4 bases from J, leaving 22 bases between. This CDR3 comprises 18 residues. CDR3 loop: CASSPRPSGGEFTGELFF. CDR3 DNA: TGCGCCAGCAGCCCCAGGCCGAGCGGAGGGGAGTTCACCGGGGAGCTGTTTTTT.

The chain joins TRBV7-2 to TRBJ2-7; D is perhaps TRBD2 (7 bases). Trimming removed 0 bases at V and 3 bases at J, with 9 bases between. The CDR3 runs to 14 residues. Germline CDR1 and CDR2: SGHTA and FQGNSA. The CDR3 sequence: CASSLAGGLYEQYF. The CDR3 DNA reads TGTGCCAGCAGCTTAGCGGGGGGGCTCTACGAGCAGTACTTC. Full variable domain (remainder filled in from reference TRBV7-2 and TRBJ2-7): GAGVSQSPSNKVTEKGKDVELRCDPISGHTALYWYRQSLGQGLEFLIYFQGNSAPDKSGLPSDRFSAERTGGSVSTLTIQRTQQEDSAVYLCASSLAGGLYEQYFGPGTRLTVT.

The chain carries TRBV4-1 and TRBJ1-1, with TRBD1 as a possible D gene (5 bases). Trimming took off 0 bases at V and 7 bases at J, with 15 bases between the two ends. CDR3 size: 15 residues. Germline V gene lookup returns CDR1 MGHRA and CDR2 YSYEKL. In DNA, the CDR3 is TGCGCCAGCAGCCAAGAGACGGGGGGACTACTTGAAGCTTTCTTT. This encodes CASSQETGGLLEAFF.

The chain is built from TRBV6-2 or TRBV6-3 and TRBJ2-3; 12 bases map to TRBD2. V was clipped by 5 bases and J by 7 bases; unmatched bases: 7. Germline loops: CDR1 MNHEY, CDR2 SVGEGT. The CDR3 has 15 amino acids. The CDR3: CASSRTSGGWNTQYF. The CDR3 region has the DNA TGTGCCAGCAGTCGTACTAGCGGGGGGTGGAATACGCAGTATTTT.

V is TRBV4-1 and J is TRBJ1-5; D is unresolved. The V gene's germline CDR1 is MGHRA and CDR2 YSYEKL. V was clipped by 4 bases and J by 3 bases, with 10 bases between them. The CDR3 length is 14 residues. CDR3 coding DNA: TGCGCCAGCAGCCCAGGACTGATCAATCAGCCCCAGCATTTT. Its translation is CASSPGLINQPQHF.

For the CDR3, the DNA is TGTGCCACCAGTGATTTCCGGGTTAACTATGGCTACACCTTC. Residues: CATSDFRVNYGYTF. This sequence joins TRBV24-1 and TRBJ1-2; D is undetermined. The germline CDR1 and CDR2 sequences are KGHDR and SFDVKD. Trimming left V 1 base short and J 1 base short, with 6 bases between. The CDR3 loop spans 14 amino acids.

The gene calls are TRBV6-5 and TRBJ1-2; the D is unclear. The length of the CDR3 is 15 residues. Germline lookup yields CDR1 MNHEY and CDR2 SVGAGI. Trimming left V 2 bases short and J 5 bases short, with 15 bases between. CDR3 DNA sequence: TGTGCCAGCAGTTACCCCGGGAGATTAAGGTATGGCTACACCTTC. It codes for CASSYPGRLRYGYTF.

V gene TRBV18 combines with J gene TRBJ1-4; TRBD1 might be the D (6 bases). V was pared by 3 bases and J by 6 bases, with 14 bases between. The CDR3 is made up of 15 amino acids. Per germline, CDR1 KGHSH and CDR2 LQKENI. The CDR3 nucleotides read TGTGCCAGCTCACCCTCCGGACAGCTTCATGAAAAACTGTTTTTT. It encodes CASSPSGQLHEKLFF.

This clone appeared a single time. The chain couples TRBV6-1 to TRBJ1-5; 8 bases match TRBD1. Germline trimming cut 2 bases from V and 1 base from J; bases unmatched to any gene: 4. The CDR3 length is 16 residues. The germline V gene has CDR1 MNHNS and CDR2 SASEGT. As DNA, the CDR3 is TGTGCCAGCAGTGAACAGGGGGCATCGAGCAATCAGCCCCAGCATTTT. Residues: CASSEQGASSNQPQHF.

This chain connects TRBV4-1 to TRBJ1-5, with 10 bases fitting TRBD1. V shed 4 bases and J 2 bases; nucleotides not matched to a gene: 11. The CDR3 totals 18 residues. CDR1 MGHRA and CDR2 YSYEKL come from the germline V gene. CDR3 sequence: CASSRGGWDRGGNQPQHF. In DNA form, the CDR3 reads TGCGCCAGCAGCCGAGGAGGCTGGGACAGGGGTGGCAATCAGCCCCAGCATTTT.

This sequence joins TRBV9 and TRBJ2-5, with D hard to call. The V gene lost 4 bases and the J gene lost 0 bases, with 7 bases spanning the gap. Germline V gene sequence: CDR1 SGDLS, CDR2 YYNGEE. There are 13 residues in the CDR3. The DNA for the CDR3 is TGTGCCAGCAGCCCACAGTACCAAGAGACCCAGTACTTC. Its protein product is CASSPQYQETQYF.

This clone is a singleton in its sample. V gene TRBV18 combines with J gene TRBJ1-5, with TRBD1 identical over 8 bases. This CDR3 region has 14 residues. V dropped 6 bases and J dropped 1; count of bases not matched to a gene: 2. Per germline, CDR1 KGHSH and CDR2 LQKENI. For the CDR3, the DNA is TGTGCCAGCTCGACAGGGGTGAGCAATCAGCCCCAGCATTTT. Translated, it gives CASSTGVSNQPQHF.

The V gene is TRBV4-2, the J gene TRBJ1-6; TRBD1 matches at 10 bases. With 0 bases clipped from V and 10 bases from J, the junction kept 3 bases outside the gene matches. This CDR3 is built from 15 residues. Germline V lookup: CDR1 LGHNA, CDR2 YNFKEQ. The CDR3 loop reads CASSQEGTGVSPLHF. The CDR3 nucleotides are TGTGCCAGCAGCCAAGAGGGGACAGGGGTATCACCCCTCCACTTT.

The chain couples TRBV6-5 to TRBJ1-2, with a tentative D call TRBD1 (5 bases). CDR1 is MNHEY and CDR2 is SVGAGI in the germline V gene. CDR3 length equals 14 residues. The ends were cut back, 2 bases at V and 7 bases at J, with 14 bases in the middle. DNA of the CDR3: TGTGCCAGCAGTTACAGGACAAGGTTCCGTGGCTACACCTTC. Its translation is CASSYRTRFRGYTF.

V usage is TRBV19 and J usage is TRBJ2-3; 8 positions agree with TRBD1. The V gene end was trimmed by 6 bases and the J gene end by 3 bases; junction bases not matched to a gene: 5. Germline loops: CDR1 LNHDA, CDR2 SQIVND (reference sequence). The CDR3 spans 14 residues. The CDR3 bases are TGTGCCAGTAGAACAGGGGGTGGTACAGATACGCAGTATTTT. Translated, it gives CASRTGGGTDTQYF.

The chain joins TRBV7-6 to TRBJ1-2; 11 nucleotides match TRBD1. The germline gives CDR1 SGHVS, CDR2 FNYEAQ. J gave up 4 bases and V 2 bases, and 3 bases lay outside the gene matches. The CDR3 spans 15 residues. The CDR3 region is CASSLWGTGGYGYTF. The CDR3 DNA reads TGTGCCAGCAGCTTATGGGGGACAGGGGGCTATGGCTACACCTTC.

The rearrangement links TRBV29-1 to TRBJ1-2, with 9 bases that match TRBD1. V shed 4 bases and J 4 bases; nucleotides not matched to a gene: 4. From germline, CDR1 is SQVTM and CDR2 ANQGSEA. The CDR3 covers 13 residues. The CDR3 nucleotides are TGCAGCGTTGGGGGACAGGGACCCTATGGCTACACCTTC. Residues: CSVGGQGPYGYTF.

The chain links TRBV7-8 to TRBJ1-2, with D perhaps TRBD1 (6 bases). V lost 4 bases and J lost 2, with 8 bases in between. Germline V lookup: CDR1 SGHVS, CDR2 FQNEAQ. The CDR3 loop spans 13 amino acids. The CDR3, as DNA: TGTGCCAGCAGCTCCGGACAGAACTATGGCTACACCTTC. It specifies CASSSGQNYGYTF.

The chain uses TRBV5-1 and TRBJ1-5; 11 nucleotides agree with TRBD1. The J segment lost 5 bases and the V segment lost 5 bases, leaving 9 bases of the junction unmatched. Per the germline V gene, CDR1 is SGHRS and CDR2 is YFSETQ. The CDR3 runs to 16 residues. This CDR3 reads CASRPGTGGLDQPQHF. The CDR3 coding sequence is TGCGCCAGCAGGCCCGGGACAGGGGGTTTAGATCAGCCCCAGCATTTT. The full variable domain, its missing parts supplied by reference TRBV5-1 and TRBJ1-5, is KAGVTQTPRYLIKTRGQQVTLSCSPISGHRSVSWYQQTPGQGLQFLFEYFSETQRNKGNFPGRFSGRQFSNSRSEMNVSTLELGDSALYLCASRPGTGGLDQPQHFGDGTRLSIL.

This chain uses TRBV7-2 with TRBJ1-2, with no clear D. The CDR3 has 15 amino acids. V shed 5 bases and J shed 1 base, with 14 bases lying between them. Germline V gives CDR1 SGHTA, CDR2 FQGNSA. The CDR3 coding sequence is TGTGCCAGCAGCCTCTTATTAGGGAGTAACTATGGCTACACCTTC. This sequence encodes CASSLLLGSNYGYTF. Together with reference TRBV7-2 and TRBJ1-2, the CDR3 gives the full variable domain: GAGVSQSPSNKVTEKGKDVELRCDPISGHTALYWYRQSLGQGLEFLIYFQGNSAPDKSGLPSDRFSAERTGGSVSTLTIQRTQQEDSAVYLCASSLLLGSNYGYTFGSGTRLTVV.

The chain uses TRBV7-6 and TRBJ1-5; no clear D gene. The CDR3 has 13 amino acids. V was shortened by 5 bases and J by 5 bases, with 10 bases between the two germline ends. In germline, CDR1 is SGHVS, CDR2 FNYEAQ. CDR3 in DNA: TGTGCCAGCAGCCCTCGCCGAGATCAGCCCCAGCATTTT. Translating it yields CASSPRRDQPQHF.

This clone appeared a few times. This chain uses TRBV2 with TRBJ2-1; D is possibly TRBD1 (6 bases). CDR3 length: 19 amino acids. Germline V CDR1 and CDR2: SNHLY, FYNNEI. Deletions cut 6 bases from V and 2 bases from J, with 26 bases between. CDR3 in DNA: TGTGCCAGCAGAAACAGAATCGGACTTTCAGGGGCGACCTACAATGAGCAGTTCTTC. Translating gives CASRNRIGLSGATYNEQFF.

This chain uses TRBV24-1 with TRBJ2-3; a possible D gene is TRBD1 (6 bases). Germline values: CDR1 KGHDR, CDR2 SFDVKD. The CDR3 is 15 amino acids. Trimming shortened V by 4 bases and J by 9 bases, and 19 bases separated the two germline ends. The DNA of the CDR3 is TGTGCCACCAGTGACCCCGACATACCGAGGGGGACGCAGTATTTT. Its translation: CATSDPDIPRGTQYF.

The rearrangement uses TRBV19 and TRBJ1-5, with D hard to call. Trimming cost V 4 bases and J 2 bases, with 12 bases left between them. This CDR3 region has 15 residues. The germline V gene has CDR1 LNHDA and CDR2 SQIVND (reference sequence). CDR3 nucleotides: TGTGCCAGTAGTAGGGCGTCCTCCCGCAATCAGCCCCAGCATTTT. Amino acids: CASSRASSRNQPQHF.

The chain couples TRBV6-5 to TRBJ1-3, with D perhaps TRBD1 (5 bases). The V end was cut by 6 bases, the J end by 7 bases, with 13 bases between. CDR1 is MNHEY, CDR2 SVGAGI, per germline. This CDR3 is built from 13 residues. The CDR3 spells CASRGHSGNTIYF. CDR3 nucleotides: TGTGCCAGCAGGGGTCACTCAGGGAACACCATATATTTT.